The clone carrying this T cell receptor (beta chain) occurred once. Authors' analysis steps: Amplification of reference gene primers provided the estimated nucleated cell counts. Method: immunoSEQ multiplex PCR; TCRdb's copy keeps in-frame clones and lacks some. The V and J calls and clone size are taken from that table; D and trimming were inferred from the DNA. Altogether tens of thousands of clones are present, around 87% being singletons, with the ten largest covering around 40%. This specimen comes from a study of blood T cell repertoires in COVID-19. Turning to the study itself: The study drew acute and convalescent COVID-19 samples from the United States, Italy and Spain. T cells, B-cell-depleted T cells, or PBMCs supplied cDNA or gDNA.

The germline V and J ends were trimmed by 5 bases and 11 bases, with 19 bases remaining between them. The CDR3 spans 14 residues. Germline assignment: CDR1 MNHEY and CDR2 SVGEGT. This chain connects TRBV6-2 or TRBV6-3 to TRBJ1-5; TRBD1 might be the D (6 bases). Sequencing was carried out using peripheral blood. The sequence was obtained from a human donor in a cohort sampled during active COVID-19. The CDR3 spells CASSHRTARAAQHF. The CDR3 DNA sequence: TGTGCCAGCAGTCACAGGACAGCGAGGGCCGCCCAGCATTTT.